One sample yielded the 17 T cell receptor beta chains listed below, sequenced in a study of blood T cells in healthy people across ages. Next came a second PCR, run for about 6 to 11 cycles, which used a sample-barcoded 5' primer along with a J-beta primer mix. TCRdb independently ran MiXCR on the 5' RACE reads; one entry per CDR3 protein. The sample lists roughly 2 million distinct CDR3 sequences, roughly 49% occurring once. Sequencing was carried out using blood. These receptors were obtained from a middle-aged woman in good health.

The chain carries TRBV11-1 and TRBJ2-5; D may match TRBD1 or TRBD2 (5 bases each). In germline, CDR1 is SGHAT, CDR2 FQDESV (reference sequence). The length of the CDR3 is 15 residues. The V end lost 0 bases, the J end lost 9 bases, and 17 bases lay between the germline ends. CDR3 residues: CASSLAGTVGEAQYF. The CDR3 DNA is TGTGCCAGCAGCTTAGCCGGGACGGTGGGTGAGGCCCAGTACTTC.

This clonotype is a singleton in its sample. Since a much larger clone is just one base distant, this may be a read error. V is TRBV12-3 or TRBV12-4 and J is TRBJ2-3; 7 bases agree with TRBD1. The V and J ends lost 6 bases and 3 bases, in that order; junction bases with no gene match: 9. This CDR3 region has 15 residues. Written as DNA, the CDR3 is TGTGCCAGCAGGACGCGACAGGGAGTGACAGATACGCAGTATTTT. This encodes CASRTRQGVTDTQYF.

In the case of this clonotype: Just one base apart from a much larger clone, this may be a read error. The V call is TRBV6-2 or TRBV6-3, the J call TRBJ2-5; the D gene is possibly TRBD1 (7 bases). From germline, CDR1 is MNHEY and CDR2 SVGEGT. The V and J ends lost 8 bases and 11 bases respectively, with 21 bases between them. The CDR3 has 13 residues. The CDR3: CASGGQGGGEQYF. In DNA form, the CDR3 reads TGTGCCAGCGGGGGGCAGGGGGGCGGTGAGCAGTACTTC.

The rearrangement uses TRBV27 and TRBJ2-5, with D unclear. Germline V gives CDR1 MNHEY, CDR2 SMNVEV (reference sequence). Trimming removed 2 bases from V and 6 bases from J, with 19 bases in between. This CDR3 spans 16 amino acids. The CDR3 sequence is CASSLTPTQFGQTQYF. The CDR3 DNA follows: TGTGCCAGCAGTTTAACCCCCACCCAATTTGGGCAGACCCAGTACTTC.

The V gene is TRBV5-4, the J gene TRBJ2-1, with TRBD2 as a possible D gene (7 bases). In germline, CDR1 is SGHNT, CDR2 YYREEE (reference sequence). V gave up 0 bases and J gave up 7 bases, with 17 bases separating them. The CDR3 is made up of 16 amino acids. CDR3 bases: TGTGCCAGCAGCTTGGCCTGGGGGGGGGCCGGGAATGAGCAGTTCTTC. Translating gives CASSLAWGGAGNEQFF.

The chain carries TRBV5-1 and TRBJ2-2, with 11 nucleotides matching TRBD2. Trimming removed 3 bases from V and 0 bases from J; junction bases left unmatched: 10. CDR3 size: 19 residues. Germline V CDR1 and CDR2: SGHRS, YFSETQ. This CDR3 is CASSSVPPLAGANTGELFF. Here the CDR3 DNA reads TGCGCCAGCAGCTCCGTACCACCACTAGCGGGGGCGAACACCGGGGAGCTGTTTTTT.

This rearrangement joins TRBV4-3 to TRBJ2-1; 10 nucleotides line up with TRBD1. The V gene's germline CDR1 is LGHNA and CDR2 YSLEER. The CDR3 extends over 16 amino acids. The J segment lost 6 bases and the V segment lost 2 bases, leaving 7 bases of the junction unmatched. CDR3 in amino acids: CASSQTRDRGFNEQFF. As DNA, the CDR3 is TGCGCCAGCAGCCAAACCCGGGACAGGGGTTTCAATGAGCAGTTCTTC.

The chain recombines TRBV20-1 with TRBJ1-1; D not certain. The germline V gene has CDR1 DFQATT and CDR2 SNEGSKA (reference sequence). Trimming removed 3 bases at V and 10 bases at J, with 12 bases between. This CDR3 is built from 11 residues. The chain's CDR3 is CSASIPGGAFF. DNA for the CDR3: TGCAGTGCTAGTATCCCCGGAGGAGCTTTCTTT.

The chain recombines TRBV5-4 with TRBJ2-7; D is possibly TRBD1 (5 bases). Germline lookup yields CDR1 SGHNT and CDR2 YYREEE (reference sequence). This CDR3 contains 13 residues. V shed 3 bases and J shed 7 bases, with 14 bases lying between them. CDR3: CASSWQGRDEQYF. In DNA form, the CDR3 reads TGTGCCAGCAGCTGGCAGGGTCGTGATGAGCAGTACTTC.

The J gene is TRBJ2-7, the V gene TRBV6-5; the match to TRBD1 covers 7 bases. Germline assignment: CDR1 MNHEY and CDR2 SVGAGI. V lost 2 bases to trimming and J lost 2 bases; unmatched junction nucleotides: 12. The CDR3 length is 17 residues. CDR3 region: CASSYRVDRAYTYEQYF. The CDR3 nucleotides are TGTGCCAGCAGTTACCGCGTCGACAGGGCCTATACCTACGAGCAGTACTTC.

This clonotype was counted a few times. The chain is built from TRBV27 and TRBJ2-3; 9 bases align to TRBD1. The J segment lost 4 bases and the V segment lost 8 bases, leaving 10 bases of the junction unmatched. Looked up from germline, CDR1 is MNHEY and CDR2 is SMNVEV (reference sequence). There are 15 residues in the CDR3. CDR3 nucleotides: TGTGCCAGCGGGAGACAAACAGGGGGCGCAGATACGCAGTATTTT. This gives the protein CASGRQTGGADTQYF.

This clonotype was seen a handful of times. CDR3 loop: CASNRDSVNSPLHF. For the CDR3, the DNA is TGTGCCAGCAACCGGGACAGCGTTAATTCACCCCTCCACTTT. The chain recombines TRBV7-9 with TRBJ1-6, with 7 bases fitting TRBD1. Trimming cost V 7 bases and J 6 bases; bases outside gene matches: 6. CDR1 and CDR2 from the germline V gene are SEHNR and FQNEAQ (reference sequence). The CDR3 loop spans 14 amino acids.

V is TRBV4-2 and J is TRBJ2-5, with D tentatively TRBD2 (6 bases). V was pared by 3 bases and J by 5 bases, with 13 bases between. The length of the CDR3 is 14 residues. The germline CDR1 and CDR2 sequences are LGHNA and YNFKEQ. The CDR3 bases are TGTGCCAGCAGCCATGAGGAACGGGGGGAGACCCAGTACTTC. Translation: CASSHEERGETQYF.

The chain uses TRBV14 and TRBJ2-1, with 10 bases lining up with TRBD1. V shed 0 bases and J 9 bases; nucleotides not matched to a gene: 8. Germline values: CDR1 SGHDN, CDR2 FVKESK. The CDR3 loop spans 16 amino acids. CDR3 DNA sequence: TGTGCCAGCAGCCAAGATGGACGACAGGGGGCAATTGAGCAGTTCTTC. It is translated as CASSQDGRQGAIEQFF.

V is TRBV5-1 and J is TRBJ2-1; possibly TRBD1 or TRBD2 for D (5 bases each). The CDR3 is 15 amino acids. Between the trimmed V and J ends, which lost 0 bases and 5 bases, there was a span of 12 bases. Germline V gene lookup returns CDR1 SGHRS and CDR2 YFSETQ. CDR3 DNA: TGCGCCAGCAGCTTGGGGGACGGATCAAACAATGAGCAGTTCTTC. Encoded protein: CASSLGDGSNNEQFF.

This clonotype was seen many times. One end of the junction does not line up with germline, which may come from a read error. The J gene is TRBJ2-5, the V gene TRBV18, with 7 bases that match TRBD1. From germline, CDR1 is KGHSH and CDR2 LQKENI. This CDR3 is 14 amino acids long. The CDR3 region has the DNA TGCGCCAGCAGCCCTAGACAGGGTAAAGAGACCCAGTACTTC. This gives the protein CASSPRQGKETQYF.

The chain carries TRBV20-1 and TRBJ1-6; D is unclear. This CDR3 has 13 residues. The germline gives CDR1 DFQATT, CDR2 SNEGSKA (reference sequence). V lost 3 bases and J lost 1, with 4 bases in between. The CDR3 sequence: CSASRSYNSPLHF. CDR3 sequence (DNA): TGCAGTGCTAGTAGGTCCTATAATTCACCCCTCCACTTT.